This record covers a single T cell receptor beta chain. Its antigen is unknown. cDNA libraries for TRB were generated by 5' RACE incorporating UMI labels. TCRdb re-called the 5' RACE reads and catalogs CDR3 proteins one per entry, DNA excluded. The specimen's table records about 5,500 distinct CDR3 sequences. This sample is part of a study of CXCR3-negative and CXCR3-positive naive CD8 T cells. CDR3 length equals 13 residues. Findings of the study overall: TRB CDR3 properties were used to infer TCR strength, and surface CD5 was comparable between naive subsets.

This receptor was identified in a human donor in good health. Some clones in this sample may be carry-over from other donors' samples. The sequencing input was naive CXCR3- CD8+ T cells from blood. As to subset: CD45RO-CCR7+CD27+CD95- naive CD8+ T cells lacking CXCR3 (TNR3-). The chain uses TRBV12-3 or TRBV12-4 and TRBJ1-2; TCRdb picks TRBD1, but there is no DNA to check that call. CDR3 loop: CASSWTGNYGYTF.